This TCR beta chain is from a study of T cells in narcolepsy. Study-wide background: Healthy controls were enrolled alongside patients with narcolepsy type 1 or type 2. Findings and caveats of the study: Blood of same and different patients, but not healthy controls, reportedly held recurring autoreactive clonotypes. Autoreactive HCRT-specific and TRIB2-specific clonotypes were marked in same-patient CSF-versus-blood CD4+ comparisons. In some patient and control memory CD4+ samples, autoreactive clones were absent.

TCRdb's table, derived via immunoSEQ multiplex PCR, lists solely in-frame clones and lacks some. There are under 20,000 clones in the sample; around 86% occur only once, and approximately 0.7% lies in the top ten. About this clone: The antigen is undetermined.

The germline CDR1 and CDR2 sequences are SNHLY and FYNNEI. The CDR3 runs to 14 residues. Specimen: memory (CD45RA-) CD4+ T cells from blood. The V and J genes are TRBV2 and TRBJ2-5; maybe TRBD1 (6 bases). The DNA end is more similar to TRBJ2-7, so the J call may be wrong. The sequence was obtained from a human donor in good health. For the CDR3, the DNA is TGTGCCAGCGATCGAGAAACAGGGTGGGTCGAGCAGTACTTC. Translation: CASDRETGWVEQYF.